These 7 T cell receptor beta chains share one sample of origin, sequenced in a study of blood T cell repertoires in COVID-19 (dated by TCRdb to the early 2020s). Preparation of the library involved the immunoSEQ multiplex PCR assay. Imported from immuneACCESS, the table was reduced by TCRdb to in-frame sequences with V and J called. These copies leave out some clones; in studies compared against another copy, an unresolved V gene accounts for under half, and the cause of the remainder is not known. Within this sample are some 240,000 clones, with 75% to 90% of them counted one time only. The leading ten clones occupy roughly a tenth of the sample. The sample was peripheral blood. These receptor sequences come from a woman in her seventies with COVID-19, enrolled during active disease.

V is TRBV2 and J is TRBJ2-5; D is perhaps TRBD1 (5 bases). V was cut by 10 bases and J by 5 bases, with 17 bases left in between. From germline, CDR1 is SNHLY and CDR2 FYNNEI. This CDR3 is built from 13 residues. CDR3 region: CATEMGQRETQYF. The CDR3 DNA reads TGTGCCACCGAGATGGGGCAAAGGGAGACCCAGTACTTC. The variable domain in full, with the rest retrieved from reference TRBV2 and TRBJ2-5, is EPEVTQTPSHQVTQMGQEVILRCVPISNHLYFYWYRQILGQKVEFLVSFYNNEISEKSEIFDDQFSVERPDGSNFTLKIRSTKLEDSAMYFCATEMGQRETQYFGPGTRLLVL.

This chain links TRBV7-9 with TRBJ2-7; D not certain. CDR1 and CDR2 from the germline V gene are SEHNR and FQNEAQ (reference sequence). With 3 bases removed from V and 0 bases from J, the gap between germline ends came to 12 bases. CDR3 size: 15 residues. The CDR3: CASSFYAGTSYEQYF. The CDR3 region has the DNA TGTGCCAGCAGCTTTTACGCAGGAACCTCCTACGAGCAGTACTTC.

The chain uses TRBV5-1 and TRBJ1-2, with TRBD1 matching 8 bases. Unmatched junction bases numbered 11, after V lost 2 bases and J lost 5 bases. Germline V gene data show CDR1 as SGHRS and CDR2 as YFSETQ. The CDR3 loop spans 16 amino acids. CDR3: CASSLGTGPRGYGYTF. The CDR3 coding sequence is TGCGCCAGCAGCTTAGGGACAGGTCCTCGAGGGTATGGCTACACCTTC.

The rearrangement links TRBV7-2 to TRBJ1-1; the match to TRBD1 covers 10 bases. V was pared by 5 bases and J by 11 bases, with 14 bases of the junction left unmatched. The CDR3 is 15 amino acids. Germline CDR1 SGHTA, CDR2 FQGNSA. CDR3 DNA sequence: TGTGCCAGCAGCCCCCGACAGGGGGCCTCGCTAACGGCTTTCTTT. It is translated as CASSPRQGASLTAFF.

This chain uses TRBV7-9 with TRBJ2-5; 14 bases fit TRBD2. Germline CDR1 is SEHNR and CDR2 is FQNEAQ (reference sequence). The CDR3 runs 18 residues. The J segment lost 1 base and the V segment lost 5 bases, leaving 9 bases of the junction unmatched. In nucleotides, the CDR3 is TGTGCCAGCAGCCCGGGGACTAGCGGGAGCTCGTCCCAAGAGACCCAGTACTTC. Translating gives CASSPGTSGSSSQETQYF.

V and J are TRBV12-5 and TRBJ2-3; 7 bases agree with TRBD2. Germline lookup yields CDR1 LGHNT and CDR2 FRNRAP. The CDR3 consists of 14 residues. After removal of 6 bases from V and 0 bases from J, the junction contained 3 bases not matched to a gene. CDR3 residues: CASGLGGSTDTQYF. In nucleotides, the CDR3 is TGTGCTAGTGGCCTGGGGGGGAGCACAGATACGCAGTATTTT. The variable domain in full, completed from reference TRBV12-5 and TRBJ2-3, reads DARVTQTPRHKVTEMGQEVTMRCQPILGHNTVFWYRQTMMQGLELLAYFRNRAPLDDSGMPKDRFSAEMPDATLATLKIQPSEPRDSAVYFCASGLGGSTDTQYFGPGTRLTVL.

The J gene is TRBJ1-2, the V gene TRBV7-9; 7 bases are shared with TRBD1. The germline CDR1 and CDR2 sequences are SEHNR and FQNEAQ (reference sequence). The CDR3 length is 13 residues. Trimming removed 2 bases from V and 8 bases from J; junction bases left unmatched: 5. CDR3 residues: CASSLSRGRGYTF. CDR3 in DNA: TGTGCCAGCAGCTTATCCAGGGGGAGAGGCTACACCTTC.